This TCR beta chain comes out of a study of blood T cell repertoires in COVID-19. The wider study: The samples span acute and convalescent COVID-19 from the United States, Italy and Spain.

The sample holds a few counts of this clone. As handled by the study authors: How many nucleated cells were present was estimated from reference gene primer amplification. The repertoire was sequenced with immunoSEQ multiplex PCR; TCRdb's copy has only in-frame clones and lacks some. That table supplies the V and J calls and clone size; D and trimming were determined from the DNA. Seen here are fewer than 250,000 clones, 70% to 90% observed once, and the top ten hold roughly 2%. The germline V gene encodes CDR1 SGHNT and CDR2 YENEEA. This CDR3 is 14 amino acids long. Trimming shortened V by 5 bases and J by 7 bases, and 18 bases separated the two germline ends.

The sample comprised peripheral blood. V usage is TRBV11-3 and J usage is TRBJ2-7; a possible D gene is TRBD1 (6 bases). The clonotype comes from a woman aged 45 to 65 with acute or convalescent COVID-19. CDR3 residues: CASSPAGVWGEQYF. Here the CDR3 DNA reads TGTGCCAGCAGCCCGGCAGGGGTCTGGGGGGAGCAGTACTTC.